This TCR beta chain was retrieved from a study of HIV-infected patients and healthy controls. Germline V gene lookup returns CDR1 LNHDA and CDR2 SQIVND (reference sequence). CDR3 size: 17 residues. Trimming left V 5 bases short and J 5 bases short, with 22 bases between. This clonotype was seen more than once but under ten times. TCRdb fed the 5' RACE reads into MiXCR, producing one record per CDR3 protein. The sample lists under 20,000 distinct CDR3 sequences; about 15% were seen once. The V and J genes are TRBV19 and TRBJ2-1; possibly TRBD2 for D (6 bases). Sequenced input: CD8+ T cells from blood. This sequence originates from a human donor in good health. CDR3 DNA: TGTGCCAGTAGTTGGGGTAGCGGAGGTCTTAAAGACAATGAGCAGTTCTTC. Amino acid sequence: CASSWGSGGLKDNEQFF.